This TCR beta chain was observed in a study of blood T cells in healthy people across ages. Whole-study results and caveats: No one knew whether donors had CMV, which possibly confounded expanded clonotype changes. Unsorted PBMC input precluded a conclusive naive versus antigen-experienced comparison.

PCR was performed a second time for about 6 to 12 cycles using a sample-barcoded 5' primer and a J-beta primer mix. Researchers report that each sample yielded at least 2.5 million CDR3-containing paired-end reads. Each CDR3 protein gets one entry after TCRdb re-called the 5' RACE reads with MiXCR. In the table there are some 1.1 million distinct CDR3 sequences, more than 30% of which are singletons. Every sample had a minimum of 6.5 million PBMCs isolated. This CDR3 spans 21 amino acids. Per germline, CDR1 SGHVS and CDR2 FQNEAQ. Losses at the gene ends were 1 base for V and 1 base for J; bases not matched to a gene: 15. Details on this clonotype: The target antigen is unknown.

This chain links TRBV7-8 with TRBJ2-4; 11 positions agree with TRBD2. This clonotype originated in a man between 18 and 29 years old in good health. Sequenced sample: blood. CDR3 in amino acids: CASSLGEVISGGAVAKNIQYF. The CDR3 coding sequence is TGTGCCAGCAGCTTAGGGGAGGTGATTAGCGGGGGGGCCGTTGCCAAAAACATTCAGTACTTC.